Presented here are 30 T cell receptor beta chains from one specimen sequenced in a study of T-cell memory formation after mild COVID-19. Each CDR3 protein is one row after TCRdb ran MiXCR on the 5' RACE reads. The table records some 320,000 distinct CDR3 sequences, roughly an eighth of them present only once. The sample comprised PBMCs or a T cell subset sorted from them (not recorded which). These receptor sequences come from a young man who had mild COVID-19 (a few samples of this study predate the infection). Cell type and time point are not known.

The CDR3 region is CASSSRAFQETQYF. In nucleotides, the CDR3 is TGCGCCAGCAGCTCCAGGGCTTTTCAAGAGACCCAGTACTTC. The V and J genes are TRBV5-1 and TRBJ2-5, with a tentative D call TRBD1 (5 bases). Germline V CDR1 and CDR2: SGHRS, YFSETQ. The CDR3 has 14 amino acids. V was cut by 3 bases and J by 2 bases, with 11 bases left in between.

The chain recombines TRBV10-3 with TRBJ2-5, with a possible D match to TRBD1 (6 bases). V lost 9 bases, J lost 2 bases, and 13 bases lay in between. Germline CDR1 and CDR2: ENHRY and SYGVKD. The CDR3 covers 13 residues. CDR3 in amino acids: CAIAQGNQETQYF. CDR3 nucleotide sequence: TGTGCCATTGCACAGGGAAATCAAGAGACCCAGTACTTC.

The chain links TRBV2 to TRBJ2-7, with D perhaps TRBD2 (6 bases). Trimming took off 5 bases at V and 13 bases at J, with 15 bases between the two ends. From germline, CDR1 is SNHLY and CDR2 FYNNEI. There are 11 residues in the CDR3. CDR3 bases: TGTGCCAGCAGTAGGGACTCCGGGCTCTACGTC. It yields the protein CASSRDSGLYV.

This clonotype turned up a few times. The chain is built from TRBV29-1 and TRBJ2-3, with a possible D match to TRBD2 (6 bases). This CDR3 is built from 14 residues. CDR1 is SQVTM, CDR2 ANQGSEA, per germline. V lost 3 bases, J lost 5 bases, and 15 bases lay in between. CDR3 bases: TGCAGCGTTGATTATTTTTGGGGAGGAGATACGCAGTATTTT. Its translation is CSVDYFWGGDTQYF.

This clonotype showed up just a few times. The CDR3 DNA reads as TGTGCCAGCACCCTTACGGCAGGGGGCAGATCACCCCTCCACTTT. Translation: CASTLTAGGRSPLHF. V and J are TRBV13 and TRBJ1-6; 8 bases are a match to TRBD1. The CDR3 runs to 15 residues. The germline V gene has CDR1 PRHDT and CDR2 FYEKMQ (reference sequence). V shed 7 bases and J 10 bases; nucleotides not matched to a gene: 12.

The V and J genes are TRBV6-2 or TRBV6-3 and TRBJ2-7; possibly TRBD2 for D (6 bases). Deletions cut 7 bases from V and 4 bases from J, with 17 bases between. CDR1 MNHEY and CDR2 SVGEGT come from the germline V gene. This CDR3 contains 14 residues. CDR3 nucleotide sequence: TGTGCCAGCACCGCCAGCGGGTCACTATACGAGCAGTACGTC. It is translated as CASTASGSLYEQYV.

V and J are TRBV11-2 and TRBJ2-4; a possible D gene is TRBD2 (6 bases). V lost 5 bases to trimming and J lost 0 bases, with 17 bases between them. CDR3 length equals 17 residues. The germline gives CDR1 SGHAT, CDR2 FQNNGV. Here the CDR3 DNA reads TGTGCCAGCAGCCACCCCCGGGGGAATCTAGCCAAAAACATTCAGTACTTC. Its protein product is CASSHPRGNLAKNIQYF.

The J gene is TRBJ2-4, the V gene TRBV7-2; a weak D match, TRBD2 (6 bases). The V end lost 0 bases, the J end lost 5 bases, and 8 bases lay between the germline ends. The CDR3 is 14 amino acids. Germline CDR1 SGHTA, CDR2 FQGNSA. The chain's CDR3 is CASSLAPSENIQYF. CDR3 nucleotide sequence: TGTGCCAGCAGCTTAGCCCCTAGCGAAAACATTCAGTACTTC.

The V and J genes are TRBV7-6 and TRBJ2-3; 12 bases map to TRBD2. The junction had 11 bases not matched to a gene; V was cut back by 2 bases and J by 14 bases. CDR3 length: 15 residues. Germline CDR1 SGHVS, CDR2 FNYEAQ. The CDR3 loop reads CASSLTSGGLSTRYF. The CDR3 coding sequence is TGTGCCAGCAGCTTAACTAGCGGGGGGTTGTCGACGAGGTATTTT.

The V call is TRBV6-2 or TRBV6-3, the J call TRBJ2-5; D gene ambiguous. The V gene's germline CDR1 is MNHEY and CDR2 SVGEGT. CDR3 length: 13 amino acids. V lost 7 bases and J 5 bases, leaving 14 bases between the germline ends. CDR3 nucleotides: TGTGCCAGCACCGAACGTCCTGAGGAGACCCAGTACTTC. Translated, it gives CASTERPEETQYF.

The V gene is TRBV24-1, the J gene TRBJ2-2; no reliable D call. Looked up from germline, CDR1 is KGHDR and CDR2 is SFDVKD. Trimming took off 1 base at V and 5 bases at J, with 4 bases between the two ends. The CDR3 is 13 residues long. The CDR3 region is CATSDFWTGELFF. CDR3 in DNA: TGTGCCACCAGTGATTTCTGGACCGGGGAGCTGTTTTTT.

The CDR3 loop reads CSASFTRSTDTQYF. CDR3 sequence (DNA): TGCAGTGCTAGTTTTACTAGAAGCACAGATACGCAGTATTTT. V usage is TRBV20-1 and J usage is TRBJ2-3; D may be TRBD2 (5 bases). V was shortened by 3 bases and J by 0 bases, with 10 bases between the two germline ends. The CDR3 spans 14 residues. Germline values: CDR1 DFQATT, CDR2 SNEGSKA (reference sequence).

This chain uses TRBV9 with TRBJ2-7; D unclear. The CDR3 is 12 residues long. V lost 7 bases, J lost 0 bases, and 8 bases lay in between. Germline V lookup: CDR1 SGDLS, CDR2 YYNGEE. CDR3 in amino acids: CASGSGSYEQYF. CDR3 nucleotide sequence: TGTGCCAGCGGGTCGGGCTCCTACGAGCAGTACTTC.

This clonotype was detected only a few times. The J gene is TRBJ2-1, the V gene TRBV5-1; 10 positions match TRBD2. Germline CDR1 is SGHRS and CDR2 is YFSETQ. This CDR3 region has 16 residues. Trimming at V came to 0 bases and at J to 6 bases, leaving 6 bases not matched to a gene. CDR3 sequence (DNA): TGCGCCAGCAGCTTGGAGGTTAGCGGGGGGCCCAATGAGCAGTTCTTC. Encoded protein: CASSLEVSGGPNEQFF.

This clonotype was counted a single time. The chain combines TRBV4-3 with TRBJ2-7; weak D call: TRBD2 (6 bases). The germline V and J ends were trimmed by 1 base and 7 bases, with 11 bases remaining between them. CDR1 and CDR2 (germline): LGHNA, YSLEER. The CDR3 is 13 amino acids. CDR3 nucleotide sequence: TGCGCCAGCAGCCAAGGGGCGGAGGGTGAGCAGTACGTC. Translation gives CASSQGAEGEQYV.

The rearrangement links TRBV7-9 to TRBJ1-1; D unclear. The germline CDR1 and CDR2 sequences are SEHNR and FQNEAQ (reference sequence). There are 11 residues in the CDR3. The V end was cut by 5 bases, the J end by 5 bases, with 6 bases between. The CDR3 region is CASSDQTEAFF. DNA of the CDR3: TGTGCCAGCAGCGATCAAACTGAAGCTTTCTTT.

The chain couples TRBV12-3 or TRBV12-4 to TRBJ1-1, with D unclear. The CDR3 covers 13 residues. Trimming took 4 bases from V and 3 from J, leaving 9 bases between them. The CDR3 DNA sequence: TGTGCCAGCAGTTCTCAACGGGACACTGAAGCTTTCTTT. This sequence encodes CASSSQRDTEAFF.

The chain links TRBV11-2 to TRBJ2-2, with D perhaps matching TRBD1 or TRBD2 (7 bases each). Trimming removed 6 bases from V and 4 bases from J, with 12 bases in between. Germline V gene lookup returns CDR1 SGHAT and CDR2 FQNNGV. This CDR3 is built from 14 residues. CDR3 loop: CASRGGGGTGELFF. CDR3 sequence (DNA): TGTGCCAGCAGGGGAGGGGGCGGCACCGGGGAGCTGTTTTTT.

This clonotype was observed a handful of times. In nucleotides, the CDR3 is TGTGCCAGCAGTTTATGGGCAGGGCCCGGGAACACTGAAGCTTTCTTT. Residues: CASSLWAGPGNTEAFF. This sequence joins TRBV12-3 or TRBV12-4 and TRBJ1-1; possibly TRBD1 for D (5 bases). The CDR3 is 16 amino acids. V dropped 2 bases and J dropped 1 base, with 14 bases sitting between them.

The rearrangement uses TRBV7-3 and TRBJ1-1, with TRBD1 matching over 7 bases. The germline CDR1 and CDR2 sequences are SGHTA and FQGTGA. J gave up 4 bases and V 5 bases, and 4 bases lay outside the gene matches. This CDR3 is built from 13 residues. The CDR3: CASSRGGVTEAFF. The CDR3 nucleotides are TGTGCCAGCAGCAGAGGGGGCGTCACTGAAGCTTTCTTT.

Of note for this clonotype: Being one base from a much bigger clone, this may be a read error. This rearrangement joins TRBV4-3 to TRBJ2-2; 9 bases are a match to TRBD1. This CDR3 is 15 amino acids long. Germline values: CDR1 LGHNA, CDR2 YSLEER. The CDR3 spells CASSQDRGNTGELIF. The CDR3 DNA is TGCGCCAGCAGCCAGGACAGGGGAAACACCGGGGAGCTGATTTTT.

The V and J genes are TRBV6-2 or TRBV6-3 and TRBJ2-1; 13 nucleotides match TRBD2. Germline V lookup: CDR1 MNHEY, CDR2 SVGEGT. The V gene end was trimmed by 5 bases and the J gene end by 2 bases; junction bases not matched to a gene: 3. The CDR3 has 16 amino acids. CDR3 sequence (DNA): TGTGCCAGCAGTCCTACTAGCGGGGGGGCCTACAATGAGCAGTTCTTC. Amino acids: CASSPTSGGAYNEQFF.

In its sample, this clonotype was seen many times. The chain joins TRBV4-1 to TRBJ2-1, with 9 bases lining up with TRBD2. Germline assignment: CDR1 MGHRA and CDR2 YSYEKL. This CDR3 comprises 16 residues. Germline trimming cut 2 bases from V and 7 bases from J; bases unmatched to any gene: 9. The CDR3 is CASSQIGRGGGNEQFF. In DNA form, the CDR3 reads TGCGCCAGCAGCCAAATAGGGCGGGGGGGTGGAAATGAGCAGTTCTTC.

This clonotype has only one observation. The chain carries TRBV7-9 and TRBJ1-1, with TRBD1 identical over 9 bases. The V segment lost 2 bases and the J segment 4 bases; nucleotides outside the gene matches: 2. CDR3 length equals 14 residues. In germline, CDR1 is SEHNR, CDR2 FQNEAQ (reference sequence). The CDR3 DNA reads as TGTGCCAGCAGCTTAACAGGGGGCATCACTGAAGCTTTCTTT. Protein: CASSLTGGITEAFF.

The table lists this clonotype with a few counts. The rearrangement links TRBV27 to TRBJ2-5; 8 bases line up with TRBD2. Unmatched junction bases numbered 7, after V lost 5 bases and J lost 5 bases. Per germline, CDR1 MNHEY and CDR2 SMNVEV (reference sequence). The CDR3 has 14 residues. In nucleotides, the CDR3 is TGTGCCAGCAGTCTAGGGACTAGAGGGGAGACCCAGTACTTC. Its translation is CASSLGTRGETQYF.

The sample holds a few counts of this clonotype. V usage is TRBV27 and J usage is TRBJ2-2; 9 bases match TRBD1. V shed 8 bases and J 0 bases; nucleotides not matched to a gene: 10. CDR1 is MNHEY, CDR2 SMNVEV, per germline (reference sequence). This CDR3 is 17 amino acids long. The CDR3 DNA follows: TGTGCCAGCCACCCGGGACAGGGCATCGCGAACACCGGGGAGCTGTTTTTT. Encoded protein: CASHPGQGIANTGELFF.

The DNA of the CDR3 is TGTGCCAGCAGCTTTCGTTTACAGGCCCTCCGGGCAGATACGCAGTATTTT. Residues: CASSFRLQALRADTQYF. The V gene is TRBV5-5, the J gene TRBJ2-3, with a possible D match to TRBD1 (5 bases). Germline V gives CDR1 SGHKS, CDR2 YYEKEE (reference sequence). V was shortened by 2 bases and J by 4 bases, with 20 bases between the two germline ends. The CDR3 is 17 amino acids. The full variable domain, rest sourced from reference TRBV5-5 and TRBJ2-3, is DAGVTQSPTHLIKTRGQQVTLRCSPISGHKSVSWYQQVLGQGPQFIFQYYEKEERGRGNFPDRFSARQFPNYSSELNVNALLLGDSALYLCASSFRLQALRADTQYFGPGTRLTVL.

This clonotype was counted at least ten times. The chain joins TRBV2 to TRBJ2-1, with D perhaps matching TRBD2 (7 bases). Trimming shortened V by 6 bases and J by 2 bases, and 14 bases separated the two germline ends. The germline V gene has CDR1 SNHLY and CDR2 FYNNEI. This CDR3 is 15 amino acids long. The CDR3 region is CASRLRGGPYNEQFF. CDR3 nucleotides: TGTGCCAGCAGGTTAAGGGGGGGCCCCTACAATGAGCAGTTCTTC.

The V gene is TRBV5-1, the J gene TRBJ1-2, with unresolved D. This CDR3 has 15 residues. Per germline, CDR1 SGHRS and CDR2 YFSETQ. Trimming removed 0 bases at V and 5 bases at J, with 14 bases between. This CDR3 reads CASSLAFSRRYGYTF. For the CDR3, the DNA is TGCGCCAGCAGCTTGGCCTTCTCCAGGCGTTATGGCTACACCTTC.

This clonotype came up a few times. The chain has TRBV5-6 and TRBJ2-6; TRBD1 aligns across 8 bases. Germline trimming cut 2 bases from V and 8 bases from J; bases unmatched to any gene: 3. Looked up from germline, CDR1 is SGHDT and CDR2 is YYEEEE. The CDR3 is 14 amino acids. The CDR3 DNA reads as TGTGCCAGCAGCTTTCAGGGGGCACCCAACGTCCTGACTTTC. Residues: CASSFQGAPNVLTF.